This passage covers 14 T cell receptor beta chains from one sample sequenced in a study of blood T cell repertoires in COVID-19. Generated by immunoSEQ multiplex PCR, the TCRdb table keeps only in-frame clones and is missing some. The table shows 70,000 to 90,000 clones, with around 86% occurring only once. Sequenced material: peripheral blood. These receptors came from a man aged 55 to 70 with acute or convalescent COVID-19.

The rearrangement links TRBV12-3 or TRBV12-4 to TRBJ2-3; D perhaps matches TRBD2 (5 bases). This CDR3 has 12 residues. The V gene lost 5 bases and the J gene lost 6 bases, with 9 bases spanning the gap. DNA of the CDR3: TGTGCCAGCAGTCTTCTAGCCGATACGCAGTATTTT. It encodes CASSLLADTQYF.

In nucleotides, the CDR3 is TGTGCCACCAGTGATGTCCACCGGGACAGGGGTATAGCGGGGGGAACCTACGAGCAGTACTTC. It is translated as CATSDVHRDRGIAGGTYEQYF. The chain carries TRBV24-1 and TRBJ2-7; D tentatively reads TRBD1 or TRBD2 (10 bases each). The CDR3 is 21 residues long. Germline lookup yields CDR1 KGHDR and CDR2 SFDVKD. V lost 3 bases, J lost 2 bases, and 31 bases lay in between.

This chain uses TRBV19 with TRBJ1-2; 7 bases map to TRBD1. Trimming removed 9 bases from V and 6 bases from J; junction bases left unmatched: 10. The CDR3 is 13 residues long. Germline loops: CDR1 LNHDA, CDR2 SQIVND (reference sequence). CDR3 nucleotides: TGTGCCAGCAAGCTAGACAGGGAAGATGGCTACACCTTC. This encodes CASKLDREDGYTF.

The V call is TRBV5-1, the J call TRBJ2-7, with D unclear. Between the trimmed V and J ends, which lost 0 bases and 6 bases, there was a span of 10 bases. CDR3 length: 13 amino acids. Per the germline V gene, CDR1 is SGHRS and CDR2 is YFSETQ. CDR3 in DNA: TGCGCCAGCAGCTTGGGCGCGGCCGGCGAGCAGTACTTC. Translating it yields CASSLGAAGEQYF.

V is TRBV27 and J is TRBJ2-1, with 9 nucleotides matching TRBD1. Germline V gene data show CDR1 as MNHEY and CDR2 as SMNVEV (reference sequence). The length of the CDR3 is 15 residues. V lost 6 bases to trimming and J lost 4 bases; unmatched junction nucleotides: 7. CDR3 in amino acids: CASRGDRVPYNEQFF. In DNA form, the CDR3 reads TGTGCCAGCAGAGGGGACAGGGTCCCATACAATGAGCAGTTCTTC.

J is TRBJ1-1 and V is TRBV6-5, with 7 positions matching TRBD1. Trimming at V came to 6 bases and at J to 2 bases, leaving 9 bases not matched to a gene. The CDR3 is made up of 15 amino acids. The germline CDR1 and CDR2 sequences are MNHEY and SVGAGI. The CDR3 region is CASRNRDSYNTEAFF. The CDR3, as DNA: TGTGCCAGCAGAAATAGGGACAGTTATAACACTGAAGCTTTCTTT.

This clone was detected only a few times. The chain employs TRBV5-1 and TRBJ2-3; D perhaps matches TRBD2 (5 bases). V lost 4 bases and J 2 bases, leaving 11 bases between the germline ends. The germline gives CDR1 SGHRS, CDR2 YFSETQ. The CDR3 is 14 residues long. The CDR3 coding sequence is TGCGCCAGCAGCCAGCAGCGGACCACAGATACGCAGTATTTT. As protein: CASSQQRTTDTQYF.

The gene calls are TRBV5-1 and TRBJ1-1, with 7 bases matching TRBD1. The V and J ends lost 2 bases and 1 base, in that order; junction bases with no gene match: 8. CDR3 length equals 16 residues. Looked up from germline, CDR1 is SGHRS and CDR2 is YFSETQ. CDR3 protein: CASSFNRDRSNTEAFF. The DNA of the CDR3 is TGCGCCAGCAGCTTTAACCGGGACAGATCGAACACTGAAGCTTTCTTT.

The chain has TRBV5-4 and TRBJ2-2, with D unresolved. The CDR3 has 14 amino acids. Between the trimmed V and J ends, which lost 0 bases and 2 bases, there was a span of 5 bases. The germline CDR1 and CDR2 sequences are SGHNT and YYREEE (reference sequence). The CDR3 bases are TGTGCCAGCAGCTTGGGGAGAAACACCGGGGAGCTGTTTTTT. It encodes CASSLGRNTGELFF.

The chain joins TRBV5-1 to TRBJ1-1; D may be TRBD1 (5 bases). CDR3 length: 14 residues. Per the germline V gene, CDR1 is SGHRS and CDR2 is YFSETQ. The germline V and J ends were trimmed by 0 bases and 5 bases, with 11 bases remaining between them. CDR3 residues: CASSLALGGTEAFF. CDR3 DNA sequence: TGCGCCAGCAGCTTGGCCTTGGGGGGTACTGAAGCTTTCTTT.

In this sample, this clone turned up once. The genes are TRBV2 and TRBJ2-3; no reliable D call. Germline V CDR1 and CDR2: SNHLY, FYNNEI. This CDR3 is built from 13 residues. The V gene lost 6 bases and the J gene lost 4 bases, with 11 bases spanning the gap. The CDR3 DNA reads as TGTGCCAGCAGCCCCCTCCGGGCAGATACGCAGTATTTT. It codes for CASSPLRADTQYF.

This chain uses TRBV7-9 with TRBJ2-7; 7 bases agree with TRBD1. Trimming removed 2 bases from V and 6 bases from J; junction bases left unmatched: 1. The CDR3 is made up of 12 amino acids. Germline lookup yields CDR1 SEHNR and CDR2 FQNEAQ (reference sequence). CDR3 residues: CASSLQGVEQYF. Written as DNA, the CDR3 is TGTGCCAGCAGCTTACAGGGGGTCGAGCAGTACTTC.

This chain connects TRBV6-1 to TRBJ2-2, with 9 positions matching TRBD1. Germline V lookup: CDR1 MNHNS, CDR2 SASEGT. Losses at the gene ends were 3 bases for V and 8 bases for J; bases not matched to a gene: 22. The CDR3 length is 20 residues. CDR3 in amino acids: CASSDLSPGPGQGHLGELFF. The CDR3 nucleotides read TGTGCCAGCAGTGACCTCTCGCCGGGGCCGGGACAGGGTCATTTAGGGGAGCTGTTTTTT.

The CDR3 is CASSYNGQGPNTEAFF. The CDR3 nucleotides read TGTGCCAGCAGTTATAACGGACAGGGGCCGAACACTGAAGCTTTCTTT. This chain joins TRBV6-2 or TRBV6-3 and TRBJ1-1, with 9 bases identical to TRBD1. CDR1 MNHEY and CDR2 SVGEGT come from the germline V gene. This CDR3 is 16 amino acids long. Unmatched junction bases numbered 6, after V lost 3 bases and J lost 1 base.